A selection of T cell receptor beta chains follows, all from one sample in a study of brain T cells in children with intractable seizures. This table comes from immunoSEQ multiplex PCR, and its TCRdb copy is limited to in-frame clones, with some not included. In the table there are 300,000 to 400,000 clones, over 90% of which are singletons. Material: peripheral blood, obtained 4 to 5 months after surgery. These receptor sequences come from a boy less than two years old with tuberous sclerosis and intractable seizures. Each CDR3 is given with its conserved first and last residue. A D gene is named only where the DNA matches it firmly. Size tells how often a clone was seen (once, few, many) or the class of an expanded clone, and some rows leave it out.

J gene: TRBJ1-1
V gene: TRBV18
D gene: NA
clone size: NA
CDR3 protein: CASSPKQESNTEAFF
CDR3 DNA: TGTGCCAGCTCACCTAAACAGGAATCGAACACTGAAGCTTTCTTT

J gene: TRBJ1-1
V gene: TRBV2
D gene: NA
clone size: NA
CDR3 protein: CASSERDGTNTEAFF
CDR3 DNA: TGTGCCAGCAGTGAACGGGACGGCACCAACACTGAAGCTTTCTTT

J gene: TRBJ1-5
V gene: TRBV3-1/TRBV3-2
D gene: NA
clone size: NA
CDR3 protein: CASSSAVSNQPQHF
CDR3 DNA: TGTGCCAGCAGCAGTGCGGTTAGCAATCAGCCCCAGCATTTT

J gene: TRBJ1-1
V gene: TRBV19
D gene: NA
clone size: once
CDR3 protein: CASIWTDGTEAFF
CDR3 DNA: TGTGCCAGTATTTGGACCGATGGCACTGAAGCTTTCTTT

J gene: TRBJ1-4
V gene: TRBV3-1/TRBV3-2
D gene: TRBD1
clone size: NA
CDR3 protein: CASSQDYRGREKLFF
CDR3 DNA: TGTGCCAGCAGCCAAGATTACAGGGGTAGGGAAAAACTGTTTTTT

J gene: TRBJ2-7
V gene: TRBV6-2/TRBV6-3
D gene: NA
clone size: NA
CDR3 protein: CASSPYAGAFNYEQYF
CDR3 DNA: TGTGCCAGCAGCCCTTATGCGGGGGCCTTCAACTACGAGCAGTACTTC

J gene: TRBJ2-7
V gene: TRBV9
D gene: TRBD2
clone size: NA
CDR3 protein: CASSVGAGGLGSYEQYF
CDR3 DNA: TGTGCCAGCAGCGTGGGAGCGGGAGGCCTAGGCTCCTACGAGCAGTACTTC

J gene: TRBJ2-1
V gene: TRBV3-1/TRBV3-2
D gene: NA
clone size: NA
CDR3 protein: CASSQDGRYNEQFF
CDR3 DNA: TGTGCCAGCAGCCAAGATGGGCGATACAATGAGCAGTTCTTC

J gene: TRBJ2-1
V gene: TRBV10-3
D gene: NA
clone size: NA
CDR3 protein: CASVRDPVVDEQFF
CDR3 DNA: TGTGCCAGCGTCCGGGACCCCGTGGTCGATGAGCAGTTCTTC

J gene: TRBJ2-1
V gene: TRBV5-1
D gene: TRBD2
clone size: once
CDR3 protein: CASSTGLAVNEQFF
CDR3 DNA: TGCGCCAGCAGCACGGGACTAGCGGTTAATGAGCAGTTCTTC

J gene: TRBJ2-3
V gene: TRBV19
D gene: NA
clone size: NA
CDR3 protein: CASSMGRPTADTQYF
CDR3 DNA: TGTGCCAGTAGTATGGGGAGGCCGACCGCAGATACGCAGTATTTT

J gene: TRBJ2-1
V gene: TRBV6-5
D gene: NA
clone size: once
CDR3 protein: CASSRDSITTNEQFF
CDR3 DNA: TGTGCCAGCAGCAGAGACAGTATAACGACCAATGAGCAGTTCTTC

J gene: TRBJ2-7
V gene: TRBV5-4
D gene: NA
clone size: once
CDR3 protein: CASSPADPVYEQYF
CDR3 DNA: TGTGCCAGCAGCCCAGCGGACCCGGTATACGAGCAGTACTTC

J gene: TRBJ2-7
V gene: TRBV7-8
D gene: NA
clone size: NA
CDR3 protein: CASSLTDSYEQYF
CDR3 DNA: TGTGCCAGCAGCTTGACTGACTCCTACGAGCAGTACTTC